This TCR beta chain stems from a study of T cell repertoires in cytomegalovirus infection. Whole-study context: Indications of both CMV infection and matching HLA type were provided by public TCR beta signatures. Regarding the study as a whole: The ex vivo response showed dominance by HLA-C-restricted CMV-specific TCR beta clonotypes. Totalled public TCR beta family frequency picked out people who carried CMV plus the relevant HLA.

MiXCR, run by TCRdb on the reads, gives a single entry per CDR3 protein. The sample shows 150,000 or so distinct CDR3 sequences, approximately 17% of them seen only once. CDR3 length: 18 amino acids. V was shortened by 1 base and J by 3 bases, with 19 bases between the two germline ends. The germline V gene encodes CDR1 MDHEN and CDR2 SYDVKM. Only a few counts were recorded for this clonotype. What it recognizes is unknown. The chain employs TRBV28 and TRBJ2-1, with D perhaps matching TRBD1 or TRBD2 (6 bases each). The receptor comes from a human donor in good health (CMV status not recorded). Some clones in this sample may be carry-over from other donors' samples. Sequencing used CD8+ T cells from PBMCs. The CDR3 sequence is CASSLFTWGARDYNEQFF. CDR3 coding DNA: TGTGCCAGCAGTTTATTTACGTGGGGGGCGCGGGACTACAATGAGCAGTTCTTC.